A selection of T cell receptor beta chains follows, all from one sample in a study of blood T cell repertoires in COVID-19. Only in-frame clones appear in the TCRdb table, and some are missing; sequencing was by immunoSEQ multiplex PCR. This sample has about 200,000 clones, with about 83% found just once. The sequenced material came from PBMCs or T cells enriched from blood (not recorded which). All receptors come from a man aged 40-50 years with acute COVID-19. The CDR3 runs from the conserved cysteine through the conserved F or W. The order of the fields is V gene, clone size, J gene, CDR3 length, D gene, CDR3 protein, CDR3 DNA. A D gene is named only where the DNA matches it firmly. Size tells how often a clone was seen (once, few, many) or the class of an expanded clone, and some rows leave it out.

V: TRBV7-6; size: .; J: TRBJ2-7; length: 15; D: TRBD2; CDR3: CASNPGLAGGVEQYF; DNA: TGTGCCAGCAACCCCGGACTAGCGGGAGGGGTTGAGCAGTACTTC
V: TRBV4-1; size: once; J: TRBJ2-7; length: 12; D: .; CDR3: CASSPPGWEQYF; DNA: TGCGCCAGCAGCCCCCCAGGGTGGGAGCAGTACTTC
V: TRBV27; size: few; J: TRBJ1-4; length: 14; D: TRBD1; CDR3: CASRQQGTNEKLFF; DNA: TGTGCCAGCAGGCAACAGGGGACTAATGAAAAACTGTTTTTT
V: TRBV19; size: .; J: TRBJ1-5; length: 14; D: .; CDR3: CASSIYSQYQPQHF; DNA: TGTGCCAGTAGTATCTACAGCCAGTATCAGCCCCAGCATTTT
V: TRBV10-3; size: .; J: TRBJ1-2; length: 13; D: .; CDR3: CASLGTAGDGYTF; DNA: TGTGCCTCCCTAGGAACGGCCGGAGATGGCTACACCTTC
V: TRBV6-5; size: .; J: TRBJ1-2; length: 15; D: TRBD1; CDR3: CASRKSGQENYGYTF; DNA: TGTGCCAGCAGGAAATCGGGACAGGAGAACTATGGCTACACCTTC
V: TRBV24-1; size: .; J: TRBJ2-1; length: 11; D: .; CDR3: CALKQGNEQFF; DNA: TGTGCCTTAAAGCAGGGCAATGAGCAGTTCTTC
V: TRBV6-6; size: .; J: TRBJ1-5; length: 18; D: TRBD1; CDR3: CASSRMGAGGLSNQPQHF; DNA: TGTGCCAGCAGTCGGATGGGGGCAGGGGGCCTTAGCAATCAGCCCCAGCATTTT
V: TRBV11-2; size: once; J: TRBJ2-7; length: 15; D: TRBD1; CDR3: CASSFKPGQGYEQYF; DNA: TGTGCCAGCAGCTTCAAGCCGGGACAGGGTTACGAGCAGTACTTC
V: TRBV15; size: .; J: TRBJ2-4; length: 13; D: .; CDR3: CATSAAEVNIQYF; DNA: TGTGCCACCAGTGCGGCGGAGGTTAACATTCAGTACTTC
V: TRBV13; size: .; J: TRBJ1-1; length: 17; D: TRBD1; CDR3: CASSEHSVTGALTEAFF; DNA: TGTGCCAGCAGCGAACACAGCGTAACAGGGGCATTGACTGAAGCTTTCTTT